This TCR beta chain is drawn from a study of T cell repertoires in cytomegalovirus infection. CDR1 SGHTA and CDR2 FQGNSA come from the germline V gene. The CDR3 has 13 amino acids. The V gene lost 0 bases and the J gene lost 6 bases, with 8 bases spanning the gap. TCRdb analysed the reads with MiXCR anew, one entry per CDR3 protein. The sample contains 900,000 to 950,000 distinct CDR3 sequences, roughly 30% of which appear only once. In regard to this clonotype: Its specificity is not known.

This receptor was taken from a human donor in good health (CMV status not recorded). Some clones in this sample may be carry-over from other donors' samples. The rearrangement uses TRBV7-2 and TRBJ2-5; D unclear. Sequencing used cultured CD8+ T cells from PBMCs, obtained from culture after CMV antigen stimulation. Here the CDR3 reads CASSLAGPQTQYF. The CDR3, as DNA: TGTGCCAGCAGCTTAGCCGGGCCGCAGACCCAGTACTTC.